This T cell receptor beta chain was found in a study of patients and donors after allogeneic stem cell transplantation. CDR1 SQVTM and CDR2 ANQGSEA come from the germline V gene. Trimming shortened V by 4 bases and J by 6 bases, and 14 bases separated the two germline ends. The CDR3 extends over 13 amino acids. TCRdb redid the calling of the RT-PCR reads with MiXCR, one entry per CDR3 protein. The top ten clones hold 7% to 7.5% of a sample with approximately 430,000 distinct CDR3 sequences, 15% to 20% of them seen once. This chain links TRBV29-1 with TRBJ2-3; no reliable D call. The receptor comes from a human donor who was either an allogeneic HSCT recipient or a stem cell or donor lymphocyte infusion donor (not recorded which). It is not recorded whose cells these are; they may come from a transplant donor. Sequencing input: blood, either unsorted or a sorted T cell fraction (not recorded which). The CDR3 protein is CSVVTVVGDTQYF. CDR3 DNA: TGCAGCGTTGTGACCGTAGTCGGTGATACGCAGTATTTT.